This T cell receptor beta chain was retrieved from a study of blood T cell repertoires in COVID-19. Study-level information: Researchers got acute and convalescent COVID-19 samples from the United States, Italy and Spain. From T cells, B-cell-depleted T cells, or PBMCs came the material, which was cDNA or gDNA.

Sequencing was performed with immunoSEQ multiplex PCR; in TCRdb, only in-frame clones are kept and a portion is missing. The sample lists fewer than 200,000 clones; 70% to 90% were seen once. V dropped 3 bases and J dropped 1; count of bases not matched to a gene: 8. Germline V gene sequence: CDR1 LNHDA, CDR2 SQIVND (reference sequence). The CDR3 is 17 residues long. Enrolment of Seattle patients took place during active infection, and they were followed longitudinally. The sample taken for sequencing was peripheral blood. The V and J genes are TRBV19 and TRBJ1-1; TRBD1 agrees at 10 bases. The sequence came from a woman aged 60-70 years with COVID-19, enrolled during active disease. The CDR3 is CASSISGTGAQNTEAFF. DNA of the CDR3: TGTGCCAGTAGTATTTCCGGGACAGGGGCTCAGAACACTGAAGCTTTCTTT.